The rows below give T cell receptor beta chains drawn from one sample of a study of T cells in tumors after PD-1 blockade. This table comes from immunoSEQ multiplex PCR, and its TCRdb copy is limited to in-frame clones, with some not included. The sample records some 25,000 clones, about 82% being singletons. The material was PBMCs, obtained after anti-PD-1 treatment. All receptors come from a human donor with basal cell carcinoma. Each CDR3 is given with its conserved first and last residue. D genes are given only for firm matches. For some rows the clone size is stated as once, few or many, or as a class when expanded; others skip it.

J	V	D	size	CDR3	DNA
TRBJ2-1	TRBV2	-	-	CASSFSLLNEQFF	TGTGCCAGCAGCTTTTCACTCCTCAATGAGCAGTTCTTC
TRBJ2-7	TRBV27	-	-	CASRRVAGAAYEQYF	TGTGCCAGCCGAAGGGTGGCTGGGGCGGCCTACGAGCAGTACTTC
TRBJ2-3	TRBV6-5	TRBD2	once	CASSYIGGAADTQYF	TGTGCCAGCAGTTATATCGGGGGGGCAGCAGATACGCAGTATTTT
TRBJ1-1	TRBV15	TRBD1	-	CATSRGDSNTEAFF	TGTGCCACCAGCAGAGGGGACAGTAACACTGAAGCTTTCTTT
TRBJ2-5	TRBV18	-	-	CASSPSLGQNQETQYF	TGTGCCAGCTCACCATCTTTAGGGCAGAACCAAGAGACCCAGTACTTC
TRBJ1-1	TRBV20-1	TRBD1	once	CSASYRQGSAEAFF	TGCAGTGCTAGTTATAGACAGGGCTCGGCTGAAGCTTTCTTT
TRBJ1-1	TRBV30	-	-	CAWSVLPGAGAFF	TGTGCCTGGAGTGTACTCCCAGGGGCGGGGGCTTTCTTT
TRBJ2-3	TRBV18	-	-	CASSPQSSADTQYF	TGTGCCAGCTCACCACAGTCTTCCGCAGATACGCAGTATTTT
TRBJ1-1	TRBV10-1	-	-	CASSAEMNTEAFF	TGCGCCAGCAGCGCCGAAATGAACACTGAAGCTTTCTTT
TRBJ1-6	TRBV3-1/TRBV3-2	-	-	CASNTFGGRSSPLHF	TGTGCCAGCAACACCTTTGGGGGGAGAAGTTCACCCCTCCACTTT
TRBJ2-5	TRBV2	TRBD2	-	CASSFPAAGQETQYF	TGTGCCAGCAGTTTTCCTGCAGCGGGGCAAGAGACCCAGTACTTC
TRBJ2-1	TRBV27	TRBD2	-	CASSLSGGLNNEQFF	TGTGCCAGCAGCTTAAGCGGGGGGCTTAACAATGAGCAGTTCTTC
TRBJ1-1	TRBV7-3	TRBD1	-	CASSQGGTGVMNTEAFF	TGTGCCAGCAGCCAGGGGGGGACAGGCGTAATGAACACTGAAGCTTTCTTT
TRBJ2-1	TRBV5-6	-	-	CASSLQGQGRNEQFF	TGTGCCAGCAGCCTGCAGGGGCAGGGGAGGAATGAGCAGTTCTTC
TRBJ1-4	TRBV19	TRBD1	-	CASSSGTGEGKLFF	TGTGCCAGTAGCTCCGGGACAGGGGAAGGAAAACTGTTTTTT
TRBJ2-2	TRBV4-1	-	-	CASSQDPLIWTGELFF	TGCGCCAGCAGCCAAGATCCCCTTATTTGGACCGGGGAGCTGTTTTTT
TRBJ2-1	TRBV5-4	-	-	CASSLDVHEQFF	TGTGCCAGCAGCTTGGACGTGCATGAGCAGTTCTTC
TRBJ1-4	TRBV19	TRBD1	-	CASSIVRGAASEKLFF	TGTGCCAGTAGTATAGTCAGGGGGGCCGCTAGTGAAAAACTGTTTTTT
TRBJ2-2	TRBV9	TRBD2	-	CASSVEGGGKTGELFF	TGTGCCAGCAGCGTAGAAGGCGGGGGGAAAACCGGGGAGCTGTTTTTT
TRBJ2-2	TRBV5-5	TRBD1	-	CASSLGARGSTGELFF	TGTGCCAGCAGCTTGGGGGCCAGGGGGAGCACCGGGGAGCTGTTTTTT
TRBJ2-7	TRBV30	TRBD1	-	CAWSVWGQGEQYF	TGTGCCTGGAGTGTATGGGGACAGGGCGAGCAGTACTTC
TRBJ1-4	TRBV7-8	TRBD1	-	CASRDSPSEANEKLFF	TGTGCCAGCCGGGACAGTCCCTCGGAGGCTAATGAAAAACTGTTTTTT
TRBJ2-6	TRBV24-1	-	-	CATSDLQRGKISGANVLTF	TGTGCCACCAGTGATTTGCAGAGGGGTAAGATATCTGGGGCCAACGTCCTGACTTTC
TRBJ2-5	TRBV20-1	-	-	CSAITGETQYF	TGCAGTGCTATAACGGGGGAGACCCAGTACTTC
TRBJ1-1	TRBV7-3	-	-	CASSPGPNTEAFF	TGTGCCAGCAGCCCTGGGCCGAACACTGAAGCTTTCTTT
TRBJ2-2	TRBV19	-	-	CASRSGTGELFF	TGTGCCAGTAGGTCGGGAACCGGGGAGCTGTTTTTT
TRBJ1-1	TRBV4-1	-	-	CASSNQGWDTEAFF	TGCGCCAGCAGCAACCAGGGGTGGGACACTGAAGCTTTCTTT
TRBJ1-1	TRBV30	-	-	CAWRGGFNTEAFF	TGTGCCTGGAGGGGGGGATTTAACACTGAAGCTTTCTTT
TRBJ2-2	TRBV9	TRBD2	-	CASSAEYSGAQNTGELFF	TGTGCCAGCAGCGCCGAGTATAGCGGGGCGCAGAACACCGGGGAGCTGTTTTTT
TRBJ1-2	TRBV4-1	TRBD1	-	CASSRDSYGYGYTF	TGCGCCAGCAGCCGGGACAGTTATGGCTATGGCTACACCTTC
TRBJ1-4	TRBV7-9	-	-	CASSPLLASQRVGEKLFF	TGTGCCAGCAGTCCCCTTCTAGCATCTCAAAGGGTCGGGGAAAAACTGTTTTTT
TRBJ1-4	TRBV3-1/TRBV3-2	-	few	CASSQDLEQGLFF	TGTGCCAGCAGCCAAGATTTAGAGCAGGGGTTGTTTTTT
TRBJ2-5	TRBV3-1/TRBV3-2	-	-	CASSQDESGGQETQYF	TGTGCCAGCAGCCAAGATGAATCAGGAGGTCAAGAGACCCAGTACTTC
TRBJ2-1	TRBV18	-	-	CASSRLLGELGNNEQFF	TGTGCCAGCTCACGGCTCCTTGGGGAGCTCGGTAACAATGAGCAGTTCTTC
TRBJ2-5	TRBV5-4	TRBD1	-	CASSSGDSKETQYF	TGTGCCAGCAGCTCCGGGGACAGCAAAGAGACCCAGTACTTC
TRBJ2-3	TRBV6-1	-	-	CASSEDSLDTQYF	TGTGCCAGCAGTGAAGATAGCCTGGATACGCAGTATTTT
TRBJ2-5	TRBV12-3/TRBV12-4	-	-	CASRPPSQETQYF	TGTGCCAGTCGCCCCCCTAGCCAAGAGACCCAGTACTTC
TRBJ1-1	TRBV14	-	-	CASSHRGAGTEAFF	TGTGCCAGCAGCCATCGGGGGGCTGGAACTGAAGCTTTCTTT
TRBJ1-6	TRBV21-1	-	-	CASSKNGQEVSPLHF	TGTGCCAGCAGCAAAAATGGACAGGAGGTTTCACCCCTCCACTTT
TRBJ1-5	TRBV7-9	TRBD1	-	CASSFALDRGRGGNQPQHF	TGTGCCAGCAGCTTCGCGCTCGACAGGGGGCGGGGGGGCAATCAGCCCCAGCATTTT
TRBJ2-3	TRBV19	-	medium-sized	CASSTRTDTDTQYF	TGTGCCAGTAGTACAAGGACGGACACAGATACGCAGTATTTT
TRBJ2-5	TRBV3-1/TRBV3-2	TRBD2	-	CASSPFRAGGQETQYF	TGTGCCAGCAGCCCGTTTCGAGCGGGGGGGCAAGAGACCCAGTACTTC
TRBJ2-3	TRBV5-4	TRBD1	once	CASSLATGQGLGDTQYF	TGTGCCAGCAGCTTGGCGACGGGACAGGGTCTGGGAGATACGCAGTATTTT
TRBJ1-2	TRBV12-5	TRBD1	-	CASGEGRDRVHGYTF	TGTGCTAGTGGTGAAGGCCGGGACAGGGTCCATGGCTACACCTTC
TRBJ2-5	TRBV28	-	-	CASSSLKGGQETQYF	TGTGCCAGCAGCTCACTAAAAGGGGGCCAAGAGACCCAGTACTTC
TRBJ2-1	TRBV7-3	TRBD2	-	CASSLSGGYNEQFF	TGTGCCAGCAGCTTAAGCGGGGGGTACAATGAGCAGTTCTTC
TRBJ2-1	TRBV20-1	-	-	CSASFATGTFF	-
TRBJ2-5	TRBV2	-	-	CASKEQETQYF	TGTGCCAGCAAAGAACAAGAGACCCAGTACTTC
TRBJ2-6	TRBV18	-	-	CASSPPGRFDRSSSGANVLTF	TGTGCCAGCTCACCACCGGGACGGTTTGATCGCTCAAGCTCTGGGGCCAACGTCCTGACTTTC
TRBJ1-6	TRBV19	TRBD1	-	CASSRNLAGTGNSPLHF	TGTGCCAGTAGTAGGAACCTAGCCGGGACAGGGAATTCACCCCTCCACTTT
TRBJ1-5	TRBV5-6	-	-	CASSSQGELQPQHF	TGTGCCAGCAGCTCACAGGGAGAGCTTCAGCCCCAGCATTTT
TRBJ1-2	TRBV4-2	TRBD1	few	CASSRRQGSYGYTF	TGTGCCAGCAGCCGCCGACAGGGATCCTATGGCTACACCTTC
TRBJ2-3	TRBV3-1/TRBV3-2	-	-	CASSPRASSAGYTQYF	TGTGCCAGCAGTCCTAGGGCATCGTCTGCAGGTTATACGCAGTATTTT